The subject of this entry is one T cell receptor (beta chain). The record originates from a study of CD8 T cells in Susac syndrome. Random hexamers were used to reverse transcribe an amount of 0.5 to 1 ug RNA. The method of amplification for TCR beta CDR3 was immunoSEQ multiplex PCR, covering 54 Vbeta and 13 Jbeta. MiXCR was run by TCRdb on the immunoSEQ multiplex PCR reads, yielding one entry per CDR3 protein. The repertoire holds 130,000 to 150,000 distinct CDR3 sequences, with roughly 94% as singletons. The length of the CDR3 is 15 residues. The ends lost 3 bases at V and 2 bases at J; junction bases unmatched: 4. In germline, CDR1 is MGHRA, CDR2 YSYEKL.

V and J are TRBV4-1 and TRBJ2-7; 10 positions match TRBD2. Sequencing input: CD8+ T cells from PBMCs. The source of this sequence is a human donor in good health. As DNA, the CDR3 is TGCGCCAGCAGCCAGCCGGGACTAGCGACCTACGAGCAGTACTTC. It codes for CASSQPGLATYEQYF.